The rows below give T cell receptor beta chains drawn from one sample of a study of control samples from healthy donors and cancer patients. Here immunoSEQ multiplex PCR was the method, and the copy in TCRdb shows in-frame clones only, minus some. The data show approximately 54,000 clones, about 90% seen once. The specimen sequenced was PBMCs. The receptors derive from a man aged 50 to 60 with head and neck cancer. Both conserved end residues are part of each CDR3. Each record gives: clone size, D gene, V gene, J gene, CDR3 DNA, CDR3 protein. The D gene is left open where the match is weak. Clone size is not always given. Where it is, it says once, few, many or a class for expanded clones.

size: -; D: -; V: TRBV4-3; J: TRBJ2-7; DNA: TGCGCCAGCAGCCAAGATAGGTGGTCAACTTCCTACGAGCAGTACTTC; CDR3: CASSQDRWSTSYEQYF
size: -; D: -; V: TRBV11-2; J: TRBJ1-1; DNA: TGTGCCAGCAGCTTCGAAGGGGACACTGAAGCTTTCTTT; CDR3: CASSFEGDTEAFF
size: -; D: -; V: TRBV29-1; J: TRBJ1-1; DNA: TGCAGCGTTGAGAGGGGGTCTTACACTGAAGCTTTCTTT; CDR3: CSVERGSYTEAFF
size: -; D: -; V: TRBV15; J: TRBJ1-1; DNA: TGTGCCACCAGCAGACAGGGACAGAACACTGAAGCTTTCTTT; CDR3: CATSRQGQNTEAFF
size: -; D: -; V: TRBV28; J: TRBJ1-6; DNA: TGTGCCAGCAGGGGAGGCCAGGGTCTAAGTGGACCCCTCCACTTT; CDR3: CASRGGQGLSGPLHF
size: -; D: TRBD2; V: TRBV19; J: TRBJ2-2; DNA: TGTGCCAGTAGGACTAGCGGGAGAAAGGGGCCCGGGGAGCTGTTTTTT; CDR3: CASRTSGRKGPGELFF
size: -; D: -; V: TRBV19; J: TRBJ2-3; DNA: TGTGCCAGTAGTATAGGGGATACGCAGTATTTT; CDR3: CASSIGDTQYF
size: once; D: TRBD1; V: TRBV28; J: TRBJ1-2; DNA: TGTGCCAGCACCTCAGGGGGTGGCGGCTACACCTTC; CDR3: CASTSGGGGYTF
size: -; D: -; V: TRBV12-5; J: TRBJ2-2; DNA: TGTGCTAGTGGTTTTGAAGGGGTCACCGGGGAGCTGTTTTTT; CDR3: CASGFEGVTGELFF
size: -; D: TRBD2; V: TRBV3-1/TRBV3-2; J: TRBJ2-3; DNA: TGTGCCAGCAGCTTAGGGGGACTAGCGGGGTTAGTGGGCACAGATACGCAGTATTTT; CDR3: CASSLGGLAGLVGTDTQYF
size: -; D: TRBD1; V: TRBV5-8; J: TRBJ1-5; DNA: TGTGCCAGCAGCCCAGGGGACAGGGAGGATCAGCCCCAGCATTTT; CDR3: CASSPGDREDQPQHF
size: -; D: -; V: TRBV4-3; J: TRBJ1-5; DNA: TGCGCCAGCAGCCAAGAGAGGGCTGGACAGCCCCAGCATTTT; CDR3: CASSQERAGQPQHF
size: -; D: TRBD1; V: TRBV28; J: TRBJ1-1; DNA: TGTGCCAGCACGCGCGGTGAAGGACAGGCAAACACTGAAGCTTTCTTT; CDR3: CASTRGEGQANTEAFF
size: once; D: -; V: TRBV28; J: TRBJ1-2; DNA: TGTGCCAGCAACAGGGCGGGCTATGGCTACACCTTC; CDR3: CASNRAGYGYTF
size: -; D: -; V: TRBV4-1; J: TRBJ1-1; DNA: TGCGCCAGCAGCCATGTTGGACAGAGCCCTGAAGCTTTCTTT; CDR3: CASSHVGQSPEAFF
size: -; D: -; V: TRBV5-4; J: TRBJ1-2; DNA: TGTGCCAGCAGCTTAGAGTTTAACTATGGCTACACCTTC; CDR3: CASSLEFNYGYTF
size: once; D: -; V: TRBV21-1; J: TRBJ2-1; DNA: TGTGCCAGCAGCGACCGCATCCGACAGGGGAGCTCCTACAATGAGCAGTTCTTC; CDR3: CASSDRIRQGSSYNEQFF
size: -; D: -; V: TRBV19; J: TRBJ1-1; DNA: TGTGCCAGTAGTATAGACGGACAAATAAAGACTGAAGCTTTCTTT; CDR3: CASSIDGQIKTEAFF
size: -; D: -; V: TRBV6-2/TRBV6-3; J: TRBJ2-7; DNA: TGTGCCAGCAGTACCACCGGGACGGGAGCCTACGAGCAGTACTTC; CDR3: CASSTTGTGAYEQYF
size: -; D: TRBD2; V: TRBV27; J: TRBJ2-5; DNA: TGTGCCAGCAGGCCACAAATCGCCGGGGGGGAGTACTTC; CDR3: CASRPQIAGGEYF
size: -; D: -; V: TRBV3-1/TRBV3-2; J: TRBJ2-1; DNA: TGTGCCAGCAGCCAAGGGGGCCGTTACGACAATGAGCAGTTCTTC; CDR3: CASSQGGRYDNEQFF
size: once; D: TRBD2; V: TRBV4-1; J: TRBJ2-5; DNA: TGCGCCAGCAGCAGCCCGGGACTAGCGGGGGGGCCTAACCAAGAGACCCAGTACTTC; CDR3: CASSSPGLAGGPNQETQYF
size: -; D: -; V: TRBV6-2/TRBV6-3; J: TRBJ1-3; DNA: TGTGCCAGCAGTTTTTCCGCCGAAGGGGGAAACACCATATATTTT; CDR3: CASSFSAEGGNTIYF
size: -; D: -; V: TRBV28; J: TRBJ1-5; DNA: TGTGCCAGCAAATGGGGCTCAGCGGGCAATCAGCCCCAGCATTTT; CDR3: CASKWGSAGNQPQHF
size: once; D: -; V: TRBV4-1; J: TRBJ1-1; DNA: TGCGCCAGCAGCCAAGATCCCTCTTTTATCCGCACTGAAGCTTTCTTT; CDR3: CASSQDPSFIRTEAFF
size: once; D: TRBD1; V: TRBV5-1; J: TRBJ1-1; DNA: TGCGCCAGCAGCTGGGGAACAGGGGGCAACACTGAAGCTTTCTTT; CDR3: CASSWGTGGNTEAFF
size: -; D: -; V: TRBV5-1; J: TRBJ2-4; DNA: TGCGCCAGCAGCCTTGGGGGGCCAGCCAAAAACATTCAGTACTTC; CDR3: CASSLGGPAKNIQYF
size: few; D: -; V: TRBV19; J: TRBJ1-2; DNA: TGTGCCAGTAGTATGGCCGATTCACTATATGGCTACACCTTC; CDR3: CASSMADSLYGYTF
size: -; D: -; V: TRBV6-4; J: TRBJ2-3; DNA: TGTGCCAGCAGTGACTCCAGGCAGGGTATAGATACGCAGTATTTT; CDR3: CASSDSRQGIDTQYF
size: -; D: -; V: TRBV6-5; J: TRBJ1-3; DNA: TGTGCCAGCAGTTACGGAGGGTTCACTGGAAACACCATATATTTT; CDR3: CASSYGGFTGNTIYF
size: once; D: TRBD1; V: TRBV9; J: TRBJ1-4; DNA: TGTGCCAGCAGCGTAGGACAGGGCGGAAATGAAAAACTGTTTTTT; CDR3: CASSVGQGGNEKLFF
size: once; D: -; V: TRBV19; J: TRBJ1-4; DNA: TGTGCCAGTAGTATAGGACAAACAACTAATGAAAAACTGTTTTTT; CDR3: CASSIGQTTNEKLFF
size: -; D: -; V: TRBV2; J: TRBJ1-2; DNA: TGTGCCAGCAGTGAATCCCCCAGTGGCTACACCTTC; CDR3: CASSESPSGYTF
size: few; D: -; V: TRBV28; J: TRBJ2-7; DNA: TGTGCCAGCAGTTTCCAGAGCTCCTACGAGCAGTACTTC; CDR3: CASSFQSSYEQYF
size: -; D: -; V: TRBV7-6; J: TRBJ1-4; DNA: TGTGCCAGCAGTTCTACAGGGTTACTGTTTTTT; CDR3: CASSSTGLLFF
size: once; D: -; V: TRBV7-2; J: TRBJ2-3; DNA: TGTGCCAGCAGCTTAGGTCTCACCCCTAGCACAGATACGCAGTATTTT; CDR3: CASSLGLTPSTDTQYF
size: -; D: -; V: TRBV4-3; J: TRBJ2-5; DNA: TGCGCCAGCAGCCAGGGCCGGGACACTTGGGAGACCCAGTACTTC; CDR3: CASSQGRDTWETQYF
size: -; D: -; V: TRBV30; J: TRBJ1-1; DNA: TGTGCCTGGAGTGGGAGTAACACTGAAGCTTTCTTT; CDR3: CAWSGSNTEAFF
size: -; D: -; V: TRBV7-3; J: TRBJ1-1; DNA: TGTGCCAGCAGCTTGGAACAGTGGCGAAGGACTGAAGCTTTCTTT; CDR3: CASSLEQWRRTEAFF
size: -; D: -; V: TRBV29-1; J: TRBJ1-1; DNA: TGCAGCGTTGAAGGGGACCAAAACACTGAAGCTTTCTTT; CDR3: CSVEGDQNTEAFF